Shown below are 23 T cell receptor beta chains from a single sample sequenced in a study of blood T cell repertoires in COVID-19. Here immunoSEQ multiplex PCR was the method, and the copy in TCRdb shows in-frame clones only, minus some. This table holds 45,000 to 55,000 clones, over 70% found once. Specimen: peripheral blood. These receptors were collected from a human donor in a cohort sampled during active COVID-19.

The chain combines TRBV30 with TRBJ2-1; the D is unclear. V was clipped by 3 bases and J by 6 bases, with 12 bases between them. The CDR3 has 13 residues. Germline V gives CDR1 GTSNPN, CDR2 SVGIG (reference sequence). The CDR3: CAWSNSPVNEQFF. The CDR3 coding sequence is TGTGCCTGGAGCAATAGCCCGGTCAATGAGCAGTTCTTC. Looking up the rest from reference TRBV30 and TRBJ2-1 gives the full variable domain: SQTIHQWPATLVQPVGSPLSLECTVEGTSNPNLYWYRQAAGRGLQLLFYSVGIGQISSEVPQNLSASRPQDRQFILSSKKLLLSDSGFYLCAWSNSPVNEQFFGPGTRLTVL.

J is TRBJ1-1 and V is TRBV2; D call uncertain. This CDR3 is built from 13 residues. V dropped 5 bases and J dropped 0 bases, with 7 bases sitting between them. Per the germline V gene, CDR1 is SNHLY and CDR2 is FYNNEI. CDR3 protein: CASSILVNTEAFF. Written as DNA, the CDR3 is TGTGCCAGCAGTATTCTTGTGAACACTGAAGCTTTCTTT.

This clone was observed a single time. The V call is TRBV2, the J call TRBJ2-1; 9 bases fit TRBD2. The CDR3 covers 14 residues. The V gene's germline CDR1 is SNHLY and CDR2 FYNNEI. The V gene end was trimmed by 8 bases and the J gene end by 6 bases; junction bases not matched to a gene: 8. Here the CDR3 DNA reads TGTGCCAGCTTGGACGCGGGGGGGCGCAATGAGCAGTTCTTC. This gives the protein CASLDAGGRNEQFF.

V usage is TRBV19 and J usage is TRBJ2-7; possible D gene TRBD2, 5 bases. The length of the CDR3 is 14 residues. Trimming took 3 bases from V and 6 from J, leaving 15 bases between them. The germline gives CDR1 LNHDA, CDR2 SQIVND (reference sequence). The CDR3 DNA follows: TGTGCCAGTAGTATGAGGAGGTGGGAATCCGAGCAGTACTTC. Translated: CASSMRRWESEQYF.

The CDR3: CASVGVGGSPYEQYF. The CDR3 bases are TGTGCCAGCGTTGGGGTCGGGGGATCTCCCTACGAGCAGTACTTC. The chain links TRBV6-5 to TRBJ2-7, with TRBD2 as a possible D gene (6 bases). The CDR3 loop spans 15 amino acids. Deletions cut 8 bases from V and 2 bases from J, with 19 bases between. The germline gives CDR1 MNHEY, CDR2 SVGAGI.

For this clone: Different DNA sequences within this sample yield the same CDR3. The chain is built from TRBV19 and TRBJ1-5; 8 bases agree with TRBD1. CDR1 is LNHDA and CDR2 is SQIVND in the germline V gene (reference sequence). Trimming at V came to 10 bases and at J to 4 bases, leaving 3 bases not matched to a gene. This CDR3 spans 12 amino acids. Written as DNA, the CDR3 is TGTGCCACTAGACAGGGGAATCAGCCCCAGCATTTT. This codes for CATRQGNQPQHF. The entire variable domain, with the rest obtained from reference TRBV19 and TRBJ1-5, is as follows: DGGITQSPKYLFRKEGQNVTLSCEQNLNHDAMYWYRQDPGQGLRLIYYSQIVNDFQKGDIAEGYSVSREKKESFPLTVTSAQKNPTAFYLCATRQGNQPQHFGDGTRLSIL.

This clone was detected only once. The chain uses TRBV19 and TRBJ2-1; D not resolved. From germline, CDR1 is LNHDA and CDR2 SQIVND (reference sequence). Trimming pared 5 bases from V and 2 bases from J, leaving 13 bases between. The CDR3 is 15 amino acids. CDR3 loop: CASSAYIDTYNEQFF. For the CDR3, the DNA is TGTGCCAGTAGTGCTTATATAGACACCTACAATGAGCAGTTCTTC. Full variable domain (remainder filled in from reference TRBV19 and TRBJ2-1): DGGITQSPKYLFRKEGQNVTLSCEQNLNHDAMYWYRQDPGQGLRLIYYSQIVNDFQKGDIAEGYSVSREKKESFPLTVTSAQKNPTAFYLCASSAYIDTYNEQFFGPGTRLTVL.

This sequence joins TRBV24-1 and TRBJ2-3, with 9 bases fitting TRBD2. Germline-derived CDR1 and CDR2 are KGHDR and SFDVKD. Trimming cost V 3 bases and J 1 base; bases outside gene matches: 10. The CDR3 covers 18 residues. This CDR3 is CATSDPVGAGGRTDTQYF. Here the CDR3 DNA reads TGTGCCACCAGTGATCCTGTTGGAGCGGGGGGACGCACAGATACGCAGTATTTT.

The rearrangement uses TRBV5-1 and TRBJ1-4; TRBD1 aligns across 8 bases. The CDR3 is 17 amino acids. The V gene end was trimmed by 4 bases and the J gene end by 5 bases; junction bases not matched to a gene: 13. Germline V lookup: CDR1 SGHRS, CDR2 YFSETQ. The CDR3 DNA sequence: TGCGCCAGCAGCACACCCCTCGGACAGGGCGGCAATGAAAAACTGTTTTTT. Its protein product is CASSTPLGQGGNEKLFF. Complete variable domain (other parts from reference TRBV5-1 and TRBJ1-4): KAGVTQTPRYLIKTRGQQVTLSCSPISGHRSVSWYQQTPGQGLQFLFEYFSETQRNKGNFPGRFSGRQFSNSRSEMNVSTLELGDSALYLCASSTPLGQGGNEKLFFGSGTQLSVL.

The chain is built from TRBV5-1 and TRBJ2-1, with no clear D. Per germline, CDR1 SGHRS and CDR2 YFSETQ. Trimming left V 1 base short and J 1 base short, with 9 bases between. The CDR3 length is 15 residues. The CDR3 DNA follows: TGCGCCAGCAGCTTGTCGGGTTTTTCCTACAATGAGCAGTTCTTC. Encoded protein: CASSLSGFSYNEQFF.

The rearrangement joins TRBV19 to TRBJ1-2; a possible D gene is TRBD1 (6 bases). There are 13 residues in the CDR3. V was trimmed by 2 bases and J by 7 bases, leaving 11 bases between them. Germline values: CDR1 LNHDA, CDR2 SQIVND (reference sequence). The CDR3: CASSIPSRGGYTF. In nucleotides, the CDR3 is TGTGCCAGTAGTATACCCTCCAGGGGTGGCTACACCTTC.

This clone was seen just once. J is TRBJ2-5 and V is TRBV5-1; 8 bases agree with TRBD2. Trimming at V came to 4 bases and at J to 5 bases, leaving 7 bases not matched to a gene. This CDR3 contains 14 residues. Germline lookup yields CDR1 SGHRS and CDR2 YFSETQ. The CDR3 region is CASSTGGAKETQYF. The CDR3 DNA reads TGCGCCAGCAGCACCGGGGGGGCCAAGGAGACCCAGTACTTC.

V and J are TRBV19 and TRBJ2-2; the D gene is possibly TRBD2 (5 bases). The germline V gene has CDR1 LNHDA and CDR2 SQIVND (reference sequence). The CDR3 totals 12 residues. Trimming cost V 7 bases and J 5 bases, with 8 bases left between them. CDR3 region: CASTPGTGELFF. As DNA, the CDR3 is TGTGCCAGTACCCCGGGGACCGGGGAGCTGTTTTTT. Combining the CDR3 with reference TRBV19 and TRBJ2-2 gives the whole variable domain DGGITQSPKYLFRKEGQNVTLSCEQNLNHDAMYWYRQDPGQGLRLIYYSQIVNDFQKGDIAEGYSVSREKKESFPLTVTSAQKNPTAFYLCASTPGTGELFFGEGSRLTVL.

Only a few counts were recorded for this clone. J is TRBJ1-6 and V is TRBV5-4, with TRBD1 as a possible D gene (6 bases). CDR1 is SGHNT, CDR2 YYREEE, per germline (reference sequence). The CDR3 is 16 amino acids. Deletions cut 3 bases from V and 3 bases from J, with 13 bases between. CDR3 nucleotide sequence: TGTGCCAGCAGCTCCAGGGACACCGACTATAATTCACCCCTCCACTTT. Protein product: CASSSRDTDYNSPLHF.

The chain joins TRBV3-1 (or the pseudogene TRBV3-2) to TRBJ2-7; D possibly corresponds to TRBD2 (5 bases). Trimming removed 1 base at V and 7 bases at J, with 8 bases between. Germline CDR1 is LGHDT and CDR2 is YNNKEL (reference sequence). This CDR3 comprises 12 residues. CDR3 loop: CASSQGSGEQYF. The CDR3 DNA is TGTGCCAGCAGCCAAGGGTCGGGGGAGCAGTACTTC.

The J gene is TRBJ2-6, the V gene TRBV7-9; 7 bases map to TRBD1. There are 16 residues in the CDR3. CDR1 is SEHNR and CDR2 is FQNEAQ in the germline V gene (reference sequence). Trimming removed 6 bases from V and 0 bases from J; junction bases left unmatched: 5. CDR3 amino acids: CASSLQGNSGANVLTF. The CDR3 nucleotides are TGTGCCAGCAGTTTACAGGGGAACTCTGGGGCCAACGTCCTGACTTTC.

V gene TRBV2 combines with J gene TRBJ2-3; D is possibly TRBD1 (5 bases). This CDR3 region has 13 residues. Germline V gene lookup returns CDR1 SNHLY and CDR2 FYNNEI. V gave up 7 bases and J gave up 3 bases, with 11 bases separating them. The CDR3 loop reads CASTQGFTDTQYF. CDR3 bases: TGTGCCAGCACTCAGGGTTTTACAGATACGCAGTATTTT. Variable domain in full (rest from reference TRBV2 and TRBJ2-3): EPEVTQTPSHQVTQMGQEVILRCVPISNHLYFYWYRQILGQKVEFLVSFYNNEISEKSEIFDDQFSVERPDGSNFTLKIRSTKLEDSAMYFCASTQGFTDTQYFGPGTRLTVL.

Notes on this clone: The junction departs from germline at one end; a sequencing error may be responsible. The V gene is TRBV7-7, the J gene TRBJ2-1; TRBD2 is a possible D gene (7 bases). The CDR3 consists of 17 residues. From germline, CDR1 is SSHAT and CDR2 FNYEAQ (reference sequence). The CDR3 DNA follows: TGTGCTAGCAGCCCCAGAGGGGGGGCGAGCGCCTACAATGAGCAGTTCTTC. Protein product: CASSPRGGASAYNEQFF. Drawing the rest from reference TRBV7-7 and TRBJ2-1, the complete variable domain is GAGVSQSPRYKVTKRGQDVTLRCDPISSHATLYWYQQALGQGPEFLTYFNYEAQPDKSGLPSDRFSAERPEGSISTLTIQRTEQRDSAMYRCASSPRGGASAYNEQFFGPGTRLTVL.

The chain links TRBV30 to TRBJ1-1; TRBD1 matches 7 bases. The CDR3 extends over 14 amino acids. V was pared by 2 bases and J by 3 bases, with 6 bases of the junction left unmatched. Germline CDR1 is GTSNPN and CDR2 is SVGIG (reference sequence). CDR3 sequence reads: CAWSKDRLYTEAFF. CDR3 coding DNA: TGTGCCTGGAGTAAGGACAGGTTGTACACTGAAGCTTTCTTT.

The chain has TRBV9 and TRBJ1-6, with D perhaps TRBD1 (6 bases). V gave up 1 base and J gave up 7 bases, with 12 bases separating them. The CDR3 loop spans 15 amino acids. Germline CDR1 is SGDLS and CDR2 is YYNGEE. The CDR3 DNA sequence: TGTGCCAGCAGCGTACGCTCGGACAGCAATTCACCCCTCCACTTT. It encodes CASSVRSDSNSPLHF.

CDR3 DNA: TGTGCCAGTAGTATAGGTTATAGCAATCAGCCCCAGCATTTT. Protein: CASSIGYSNQPQHF. This chain links TRBV19 with TRBJ1-5, with D unresolved. The V end was cut by 1 base, the J end by 0 bases, with 4 bases between. The CDR3 consists of 14 residues. Per the germline V gene, CDR1 is LNHDA and CDR2 is SQIVND (reference sequence).

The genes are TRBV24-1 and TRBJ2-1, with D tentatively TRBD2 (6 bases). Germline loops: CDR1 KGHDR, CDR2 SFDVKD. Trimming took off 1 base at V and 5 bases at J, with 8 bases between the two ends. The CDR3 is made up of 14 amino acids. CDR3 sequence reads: CATSDFWTNNEQFF. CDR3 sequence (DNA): TGTGCCACCAGTGATTTCTGGACTAACAATGAGCAGTTCTTC.

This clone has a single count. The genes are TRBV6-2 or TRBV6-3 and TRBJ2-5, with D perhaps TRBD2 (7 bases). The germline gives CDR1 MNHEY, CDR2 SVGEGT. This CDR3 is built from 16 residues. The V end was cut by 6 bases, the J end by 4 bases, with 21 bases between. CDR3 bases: TGTGCCAGCAGCCTAGCAAGTGGGGGGGCCGGAGAGACCCAGTACTTC. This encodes CASSLASGGAGETQYF.